Shown below are 24 T cell receptor beta chains from a single sample sequenced in a study of blood T cell repertoires in COVID-19. Libraries were prepared by immunoSEQ multiplex PCR; TCRdb keeps only in-frame clonotypes and omits some of them. The sample lists 200,000 or so clones, 80% to 85% occurring once. What was sequenced was peripheral blood. The receptors were gathered from a woman in her twenties or thirties with acute or convalescent COVID-19.

The chain couples TRBV27 to TRBJ2-3; D possibly corresponds to TRBD2 (5 bases). Germline CDR1 is MNHEY and CDR2 is SMNVEV (reference sequence). The CDR3 consists of 14 residues. Trimming removed 4 bases from V and 2 bases from J, with 10 bases in between. CDR3 nucleotide sequence: TGTGCCAGCAGTTCGGCGCTAGCCACAGATACGCAGTATTTT. Its protein product is CASSSALATDTQYF.

This chain links TRBV29-1 with TRBJ2-2; 9 nucleotides agree with TRBD1. CDR1 and CDR2 from the germline V gene are SQVTM and ANQGSEA. After removal of 7 bases from V and 5 bases from J, the junction contained 8 bases not matched to a gene. This CDR3 has 14 amino acids. CDR3: CSARGDRDTGELFF. In DNA, the CDR3 is TGCAGCGCCCGAGGGGACAGGGATACCGGGGAGCTGTTTTTT.

The chain uses TRBV4-1 and TRBJ1-2, with 8 nucleotides matching TRBD1. Germline V gives CDR1 MGHRA, CDR2 YSYEKL. Trimming took 2 bases from V and 4 from J; bases not matched to a gene: 6. This CDR3 contains 15 residues. CDR3 in DNA: TGCGCCAGCAGCCAACCCGCGACAGGGGTCTATGGCTACACCTTC. Its protein is CASSQPATGVYGYTF.

A word on this clone: The same CDR3 arises from other DNA sequences in this sample as well. This chain joins TRBV5-6 and TRBJ2-5, with 12 positions matching TRBD2. The length of the CDR3 is 15 residues. Germline V gene data show CDR1 as SGHDT and CDR2 as YYEEEE. V shed 4 bases, J shed 5 bases, and the junction held 6 bases outside the gene matches. In DNA form, the CDR3 reads TGTGCCAGCAGCCTAGGGACTAGCGGGCGGGAGACCCAGTACTTC. Protein sequence: CASSLGTSGRETQYF.

The chain couples TRBV29-1 to TRBJ2-2; TRBD1 aligns across 9 bases. In germline, CDR1 is SQVTM, CDR2 ANQGSEA. CDR3 length equals 15 residues. V shed 3 bases and J 2 bases; nucleotides not matched to a gene: 4. CDR3 sequence: CSVDAGQGNTGELFF. Here the CDR3 DNA reads TGCAGCGTTGATGCGGGACAGGGCAACACCGGGGAGCTGTTTTTT.

The gene calls are TRBV20-1 and TRBJ2-3, with a tentative D call TRBD1 (5 bases). The V and J ends lost 3 bases and 1 base respectively, with 11 bases between them. CDR1 and CDR2 from the germline V gene are DFQATT and SNEGSKA (reference sequence). The CDR3 totals 14 residues. The CDR3 here is CSASSGSGTDTQYF. The CDR3 coding sequence is TGCAGTGCTAGTTCAGGGTCGGGCACAGATACGCAGTATTTT.

The chain joins TRBV6-5 to TRBJ1-2; a weak D match, TRBD1 (6 bases). V was pared by 4 bases and J by 3 bases, with 18 bases between. Germline CDR1 and CDR2: MNHEY and SVGAGI. The CDR3 is 16 amino acids. CDR3 amino acids: CASSSPTRGADYGYTF. The CDR3 DNA reads TGTGCCAGCAGTTCACCCACGCGGGGGGCGGACTATGGCTACACCTTC.

The chain carries TRBV15 and TRBJ1-4; D call uncertain. V lost 0 bases and J 3 bases, leaving 17 bases between the germline ends. Germline-derived CDR1 and CDR2 are LNHNV and YYDKDF (reference sequence). This CDR3 is built from 18 residues. The CDR3 region is CATSREYNARGANEKLFF. DNA of the CDR3: TGTGCCACCAGCAGAGAATACAACGCCCGGGGAGCTAATGAAAAACTGTTTTTT. Drawing the rest from reference TRBV15 and TRBJ1-4, the complete variable domain is DAMVIQNPRYQVTQFGKPVTLSCSQTLNHNVMYWYQQKSSQAPKLLFHYYDKDFNNEADTPDNFQSRRPNTSFCFLDIRSPGLGDTAMYLCATSREYNARGANEKLFFGSGTQLSVL.

The chain couples TRBV7-9 to TRBJ1-5; 8 bases agree with TRBD1. Losses at the gene ends were 4 bases for V and 1 base for J; bases not matched to a gene: 3. The CDR3 runs to 15 residues. From germline, CDR1 is SEHNR and CDR2 FQNEAQ (reference sequence). DNA of the CDR3: TGTGCCAGCAGCTCGGACAGGGAGAGCAATCAGCCCCAGCATTTT. Translating gives CASSSDRESNQPQHF.

The genes are TRBV4-3 and TRBJ2-1, with 7 bases matching TRBD1. Per germline, CDR1 LGHNA and CDR2 YSLEER. This CDR3 is 15 amino acids long. V was clipped by 0 bases and J by 4 bases; unmatched bases: 3. The CDR3 loop reads CASSQDLGQYNEQFF. CDR3 bases: TGCGCCAGCAGCCAAGATCTGGGACAGTACAATGAGCAGTTCTTC.

This clone was counted a single time. This sequence joins TRBV28 and TRBJ1-1; D not resolved. The CDR3 is 10 amino acids. V gave up 10 bases and J gave up 3 bases, with 6 bases separating them. The germline gives CDR1 MDHEN, CDR2 SYDVKM. In DNA form, the CDR3 reads TGTGCCACCCAGTACACTGAAGCTTTCTTT. It yields the protein CATQYTEAFF.

The J gene is TRBJ2-7, the V gene TRBV5-1; possible D gene TRBD1, 7 bases. V was shortened by 1 base and J by 3 bases, with 14 bases between the two germline ends. Germline-derived CDR1 and CDR2 are SGHRS and YFSETQ. The CDR3 contains 15 residues. CDR3 nucleotide sequence: TGCGCCAGCAGCTTGTCTAGACAGGGACTCTACGAGCAGTACTTC. It yields the protein CASSLSRQGLYEQYF.

The V and J genes are TRBV3-1 (or the pseudogene TRBV3-2) and TRBJ1-5; 7 bases line up with TRBD1. CDR1 and CDR2 from the germline V gene are LGHDT and YNNKEL (reference sequence). The junction had 2 bases not matched to a gene; V was cut back by 3 bases and J by 0 bases. This CDR3 region has 15 residues. The CDR3 coding sequence is TGTGCCAGCAGCCATCAGGGGGATAGCAATCAGCCCCAGCATTTT. Translation gives CASSHQGDSNQPQHF.

V gene TRBV30 combines with J gene TRBJ1-2; D gene uncertain. This CDR3 has 11 residues. Germline V gene sequence: CDR1 GTSNPN, CDR2 SVGIG (reference sequence). The V end lost 0 bases, the J end lost 8 bases, and 7 bases lay between the germline ends. The CDR3 region is CAWSVNGGYTF. The CDR3 region has the DNA TGTGCCTGGAGTGTTAACGGGGGCTACACCTTC.

The genes are TRBV7-3 and TRBJ1-4; the match to TRBD1 covers 9 bases. From germline, CDR1 is SGHTA and CDR2 FQGTGA. This CDR3 contains 15 residues. Trimming removed 5 bases from V and 8 bases from J; junction bases left unmatched: 9. The CDR3 nucleotides read TGTGCCAGCAGCGCACAGGGGGCACGAGGGGAAAAACTGTTTTTT. This sequence encodes CASSAQGARGEKLFF.

The chain recombines TRBV7-6 with TRBJ2-1, with TRBD2 matching 8 bases. The CDR3 runs 16 residues. Per the germline V gene, CDR1 is SGHVS and CDR2 is FNYEAQ. Trimming removed 0 bases from V and 7 bases from J; junction bases left unmatched: 8. In DNA form, the CDR3 reads TGTGCCAGCAGCTTAGCTGACGGGGGGGCCCGGAATGAGCAGTTCTTC. It specifies CASSLADGGARNEQFF.

The chain is built from TRBV28 and TRBJ2-1, with 8 positions matching TRBD2. The germline CDR1 and CDR2 sequences are MDHEN and SYDVKM. V dropped 5 bases and J dropped 6; count of bases not matched to a gene: 9. The CDR3 loop spans 15 amino acids. DNA for the CDR3: TGTGCCAGCAGTCCGCCGGGACTAGTTAGCAATGAGCAGTTCTTC. Its protein is CASSPPGLVSNEQFF.

This clone came up a few times. This chain connects TRBV28 to TRBJ2-7; 10 positions agree with TRBD1. V lost 2 bases to trimming and J lost 4 bases; unmatched junction nucleotides: 11. Germline loops: CDR1 MDHEN, CDR2 SYDVKM. CDR3 size: 17 residues. The CDR3 is CASSLRAGTGVTYEQYF. Written as DNA, the CDR3 is TGTGCCAGCAGTTTAAGGGCCGGGACAGGGGTAACATACGAGCAGTACTTC.

The CDR3 DNA reads TGTGCCAGCAGCCCAGGGCTCAACTATGGCTACACCTTC. As protein: CASSPGLNYGYTF. The V call is TRBV6-1, the J call TRBJ1-2, with a possible D match to TRBD1 (5 bases). This CDR3 spans 13 amino acids. V lost 6 bases and J lost 2, with 10 bases in between. Germline V gene sequence: CDR1 MNHNS, CDR2 SASEGT.

The chain joins TRBV9 to TRBJ2-1; 10 bases are a match to TRBD2. V lost 3 bases, J lost 9 bases, and 12 bases stayed unmatched. CDR1 is SGDLS and CDR2 is YYNGEE in the germline V gene. The CDR3 runs 16 residues. The CDR3 loop reads CASSAGVLAGVGEQFF. The CDR3 coding sequence is TGTGCCAGCAGCGCAGGGGTGCTAGCGGGAGTGGGTGAGCAGTTCTTC.

The chain links TRBV28 to TRBJ2-3, with D unclear. The CDR3 is made up of 11 amino acids. CDR1 is MDHEN and CDR2 is SYDVKM in the germline V gene. With 7 bases removed from V and 5 bases from J, the gap between germline ends came to 7 bases. CDR3 loop: CASNHRDTQYF. The CDR3 DNA follows: TGTGCCAGCAATCACAGAGATACGCAGTATTTT. The full variable domain, with the rest looked up from reference TRBV28 and TRBJ2-3, is DVKVTQSSRYLVKRTGEKVFLECVQDMDHENMFWYRQDPGLGLRLIYFSYDVKMKEKGDIPEGYSVSREKKERFSLILESASTNQTSMYLCASNHRDTQYFGPGTRLTVL.

The chain combines TRBV7-2 with TRBJ2-2, with D perhaps matching TRBD2 (6 bases). Germline assignment: CDR1 SGHTA and CDR2 FQGNSA. With 7 bases removed from V and 4 bases from J, the gap between germline ends came to 16 bases. CDR3 length: 15 amino acids. Written as DNA, the CDR3 is TGTGCCAGCACCCAAGGCGGGGTCGGCACCGGGGAGCTGTTTTTT. Translated: CASTQGGVGTGELFF.

The chain uses TRBV7-2 and TRBJ2-3; tentatively, D is TRBD1 (6 bases). The ends were cut back, 5 bases at V and 0 bases at J, with 15 bases in the middle. CDR3 size: 16 residues. CDR1 is SGHTA and CDR2 is FQGNSA in the germline V gene. CDR3 bases: TGTGCCAGCAGCCCCCAGGGGCGGCCTAGCACAGATACGCAGTATTTT. Protein: CASSPQGRPSTDTQYF. Looking up the rest from reference TRBV7-2 and TRBJ2-3 gives the full variable domain: GAGVSQSPSNKVTEKGKDVELRCDPISGHTALYWYRQSLGQGLEFLIYFQGNSAPDKSGLPSDRFSAERTGGSVSTLTIQRTQQEDSAVYLCASSPQGRPSTDTQYFGPGTRLTVL.

V gene TRBV28 combines with J gene TRBJ1-2; 8 positions match TRBD1. CDR1 MDHEN and CDR2 SYDVKM come from the germline V gene. This CDR3 contains 12 residues. The V gene end was trimmed by 9 bases and the J gene end by 4 bases; junction bases not matched to a gene: 4. CDR3 protein: CASTGGVYGYTF. CDR3 DNA: TGTGCCAGTACAGGGGGTGTCTATGGCTACACCTTC.